This T cell receptor beta chain was captured by sequencing in a study of PD-1 blockade in classical Hodgkin lymphoma. Sample time point: cycle 4 day 1 (C4D1), after around six weeks of nivolumab. All patients relapsed after autologous stem cell transplantation, and brentuximab vedotin exposure varied. Assay: immunoSEQ multiplex PCR; the TCRdb copy retains only in-frame clones and omits some. There are more than 85,000 clones in the sample; more than 70% occur only once, and 15% to 20% lies in the top ten. V lost 0 bases and J lost 4; bases outside the gene matches: 5. The germline V gene encodes CDR1 SGHRS and CDR2 YFSETQ. The CDR3 contains 15 residues.

Specimen: peripheral blood mononuclear cells (PBMCs), collected before the fourth cycle of nivolumab. The rearrangement uses TRBV5-1 and TRBJ2-3, with 7 nucleotides matching TRBD2. The receptor was isolated from a human donor with classical Hodgkin lymphoma. The CDR3: CASSLERGGPDTQYF. DNA for the CDR3: TGCGCCAGCAGCTTGGAACGGGGAGGGCCAGATACGCAGTATTTT. The full variable domain, its missing parts supplied by reference TRBV5-1 and TRBJ2-3, is KAGVTQTPRYLIKTRGQQVTLSCSPISGHRSVSWYQQTPGQGLQFLFEYFSETQRNKGNFPGRFSGRQFSNSRSEMNVSTLELGDSALYLCASSLERGGPDTQYFGPGTRLTVL.